This passage covers 9 T cell receptor beta chains from one sample sequenced in a study of CDR3 diversity in severe acne. TCRdb processed the PCR reads anew with MiXCR; each CDR3 protein has one entry. This table has some 85,000 distinct CDR3 sequences, about 49% appearing once. Sample: blood. The receptors come from a male donor with severe acne vulgaris.

In nucleotides, the CDR3 is TGTGCCAGCAGCTTAGATATTAGCGGGGGGGGCACAGATACGCAGTATTTT. It translates to CASSLDISGGGTDTQYF. This rearrangement joins TRBV7-2 to TRBJ2-3, with TRBD2 matching 11 bases. The germline V gene encodes CDR1 SGHTA and CDR2 FQGNSA. J gave up 1 base and V 1 base, and 4 bases lay outside the gene matches. The CDR3 is made up of 17 amino acids. Together with reference TRBV7-2 and TRBJ2-3, the CDR3 gives the full variable domain: GAGVSQSPSNKVTEKGKDVELRCDPISGHTALYWYRQSLGQGLEFLIYFQGNSAPDKSGLPSDRFSAERTGGSVSTLTIQRTQQEDSAVYLCASSLDISGGGTDTQYFGPGTRLTVL.

A word on this clonotype: The conserved final phenylalanine or tryptophan is absent from the CDR3, which likely points to a read error. The genes are TRBV2 and TRBJ2-7; D remains unclear. There are 15 residues in the CDR3. CDR1 and CDR2 (germline): SNHLY, FYNNEI. With 1 base removed from V and 0 bases from J, the gap between germline ends came to 10 bases. CDR3 sequence (DNA): TGTGCCAGCAGTGAAGATCCTCCGTGCTCCTACGAGCAGTACTTA. Translated: CASSEDPPCSYEQYL.

This sequence joins TRBV5-1 and TRBJ2-7, with TRBD1 as a possible D gene (5 bases). The germline V gene has CDR1 SGHRS and CDR2 YFSETQ. The CDR3 contains 14 residues. V gave up 2 bases and J gave up 4 bases, with 13 bases separating them. As DNA, the CDR3 is TGCGCCAGCAGCTTAATTGAAGGGGTGTACGAGCAGTACTTC. Translated: CASSLIEGVYEQYF.

This clonotype was observed many times. V is TRBV10-1 and J is TRBJ2-3, with TRBD2 matching 11 bases. CDR3 length: 15 residues. Germline CDR1 and CDR2: WNHNN and SYGVQD (reference sequence). V shed 4 bases and J 6 bases; nucleotides not matched to a gene: 6. The CDR3 DNA follows: TGCGCCAGCAGTGCAAGACTAGCGGGAAAGGATACGCAGTATTTT. Its protein is CASSARLAGKDTQYF.

The sample holds a few counts of this clonotype. The gene calls are TRBV24-1 and TRBJ2-3; TRBD2 agrees at 14 bases. The CDR3 runs 21 residues. Losses at the gene ends were 2 bases for V and 6 bases for J; bases not matched to a gene: 18. Germline CDR1 reads KGHDR; CDR2 reads SFDVKD. For the CDR3, the DNA is TGTGCCACCAGTGATTCCGGACTAGCGGGAGGTTCTATTAGTAATATGGATACGCAGTATTTT. Translated, it gives CATSDSGLAGGSISNMDTQYF.

The rearrangement joins TRBV15 to TRBJ2-7; 13 bases fit TRBD2. The V segment lost 1 base and the J segment 5 bases; nucleotides outside the gene matches: 2. The CDR3 runs 15 residues. Looked up from germline, CDR1 is LNHNV and CDR2 is YYDKDF (reference sequence). The CDR3 DNA is TGTGCCACCAGCAGAGGGACTAGCGGGAGTGACGAGCAGTACTTC. It encodes CATSRGTSGSDEQYF.

This sequence joins TRBV28 and TRBJ2-2; possible D gene TRBD1, 5 bases. The germline V gene encodes CDR1 MDHEN and CDR2 SYDVKM. Trimming removed 6 bases at V and 0 bases at J, with 11 bases between. The CDR3 loop spans 15 amino acids. The CDR3 sequence: CASSEGAANTGELFF. CDR3 DNA sequence: TGTGCCAGCAGCGAAGGGGCGGCGAACACCGGGGAGCTGTTTTTT.

The chain couples TRBV19 to TRBJ1-5; 9 positions match TRBD1. CDR1 and CDR2 (germline): LNHDA, SQIVND (reference sequence). V lost 3 bases and J lost 6; bases outside the gene matches: 6. The CDR3 is made up of 15 amino acids. CDR3 residues: CASSMGTGFRQPQHF. The CDR3 DNA sequence: TGTGCCAGTAGTATGGGGACAGGGTTTCGTCAGCCCCAGCATTTT.

This clonotype occurred once. A clone one base away is much larger, so this may be a read error. The chain links TRBV6-8 to TRBJ2-1; possibly TRBD2 for D (5 bases). V lost 5 bases, J lost 12 bases, and 17 bases lay in between. In germline, CDR1 is MNHGY, CDR2 SAAAGT. The CDR3 extends over 13 amino acids. CDR3 bases: TGTGCCAGCAGTGATGTGACTACCAAATGGCAGTTCTTC. Protein sequence: CASSDVTTKWQFF.